The 17 T cell receptor beta chains presented below share a single source sample, sequenced in a study of cytomegalovirus exposure and HLA in healthy donors. Amplification used 60 Vbeta primers and 13 Jbeta primers. The protocol was immunoSEQ multiplex PCR, while the TCRdb copy is restricted to in-frame clones and leaves out a portion. The data contain around 140,000 clones, 82% of them singletons. Sequenced input: PBMCs. Receptor source: a male donor in good health and CMV-seronegative.

The genes are TRBV25-1 and TRBJ2-7; TRBD1 aligns across 10 bases. The CDR3 runs to 15 residues. The trim removed 4 bases at V and 0 bases at J, leaving 3 bases unmatched. CDR1 and CDR2 (germline): MGHDK, SYGVNS. CDR3 region: CASSGGQGISYEQYF. CDR3 sequence (DNA): TGTGCCAGCAGTGGGGGACAGGGGATCTCCTACGAGCAGTACTTC.

V and J are TRBV11-1 and TRBJ2-5; 9 bases fit TRBD2. This CDR3 contains 15 residues. V was pared by 5 bases and J by 4 bases, with 8 bases of the junction left unmatched. CDR1 is SGHAT and CDR2 is FQDESV in the germline V gene (reference sequence). The CDR3 nucleotides read TGTGCCAGCAGCATTCCTCTAGCGGGAAGAGAGACCCAGTACTTC. Its translation is CASSIPLAGRETQYF.

The chain has TRBV5-6 and TRBJ2-3; D unclear. This CDR3 contains 11 residues. Germline V lookup: CDR1 SGHDT, CDR2 YYEEEE. V gave up 1 base and J gave up 5 bases, with 2 bases separating them. The DNA for the CDR3 is TGTGCCAGCAGCTTGCAAGATACGCAGTATTTT. Translation: CASSLQDTQYF.

This clone was seen a few times. The chain joins TRBV5-1 to TRBJ2-5, with 10 bases matching TRBD2. TRBJ2-7 explains the end of the DNA better; the J call may be wrong. This CDR3 is 16 amino acids long. In germline, CDR1 is SGHRS, CDR2 YFSETQ. In DNA, the CDR3 is TGCGCCAGCAGCTTGGGGGTAGCGGGAGGACCCTACGAGCAGTACTTC. Translating gives CASSLGVAGGPYEQYF.

The chain links TRBV2 to TRBJ2-7, with D possibly matching TRBD1 (6 bases). The V end lost 9 bases, the J end lost 0 bases, and 15 bases lay between the germline ends. The CDR3 runs 14 residues. Germline CDR1 is SNHLY and CDR2 is FYNNEI. The CDR3 nucleotides are TGTGCCAGTTCGACAGTGGGACACTCCTACGAGCAGTACTTC. Its translation is CASSTVGHSYEQYF.

The rearrangement joins TRBV18 to TRBJ2-7, with 7 bases that match TRBD2. V was pared by 1 base and J by 7 bases, with 16 bases of the junction left unmatched. The CDR3 is made up of 17 amino acids. Germline V gene lookup returns CDR1 KGHSH and CDR2 LQKENI. Written as DNA, the CDR3 is TGTGCCAGCTCACCACAGGGAGCGGGACTTACCTCGCGGGAGCAGTACTTC. Amino acid sequence: CASSPQGAGLTSREQYF.

This clone was counted only a few times. This chain connects TRBV27 to TRBJ2-7, with TRBD2 as a possible D gene (6 bases). CDR1 is MNHEY, CDR2 SMNVEV, per germline (reference sequence). The CDR3 is 15 residues long. Trimming shortened V by 8 bases and J by 4 bases, and 21 bases separated the two germline ends. The CDR3 spells CASRPPPGSMYEQYF. CDR3 DNA sequence: TGTGCCAGCCGACCACCCCCCGGGAGTATGTACGAGCAGTACTTC.

The J gene is TRBJ2-2, the V gene TRBV27, with 10 bases that match TRBD1. CDR1 and CDR2 from the germline V gene are MNHEY and SMNVEV (reference sequence). This CDR3 is 16 amino acids long. Trimming removed 4 bases from V and 7 bases from J; junction bases left unmatched: 9. The CDR3 nucleotides read TGTGCCAGCAGTTCGCCCGGGACAGGGGTGAACGGGGAGCTGTTTTTT. Translating it yields CASSSPGTGVNGELFF.

The chain is built from TRBV13 and TRBJ2-7; TRBD2 matches 8 bases. This CDR3 spans 14 amino acids. V lost 5 bases, J lost 6 bases, and 9 bases stayed unmatched. Looked up from germline, CDR1 is PRHDT and CDR2 is FYEKMQ (reference sequence). The CDR3 DNA reads as TGTGCCAGCAGCAAAGGAGGCGGGAGGATCGAGCAGTACTTC. Translation gives CASSKGGGRIEQYF.

In the case of this clone: This CDR3 is also generated by other DNA sequences in the sample. The chain uses TRBV6-5 and TRBJ2-7; D remains ambiguous. The CDR3 extends over 14 amino acids. The germline V and J ends were trimmed by 2 bases and 0 bases, with 8 bases remaining between them. Germline lookup yields CDR1 MNHEY and CDR2 SVGAGI. The CDR3 is CASSYSGSSYEQYF. CDR3 DNA: TGTGCCAGCAGTTACAGTGGTAGCTCCTACGAGCAGTACTTC.

J is TRBJ2-1 and V is TRBV29-1; the D gene is possibly TRBD2 (6 bases). The V end lost 1 base, the J end lost 2 bases, and 15 bases lay between the germline ends. CDR3 length: 16 amino acids. Germline V gene data show CDR1 as SQVTM and CDR2 as ANQGSEA. The CDR3 here is CSVEGEAAGPYNEQFF. CDR3 bases: TGCAGCGTTGAAGGGGAGGCAGCGGGTCCCTACAATGAGCAGTTCTTC.

The genes are TRBV9 and TRBJ2-5; possibly TRBD1 for D (6 bases). Trimming shortened V by 0 bases and J by 5 bases, and 14 bases separated the two germline ends. Germline V gene lookup returns CDR1 SGDLS and CDR2 YYNGEE. This CDR3 comprises 15 residues. In DNA, the CDR3 is TGTGCCAGCAGCGTAGAGGGGGTTGACGGTGAGACCCAGTACTTC. Translation: CASSVEGVDGETQYF.

The J gene is TRBJ2-7, the V gene TRBV7-9; D may be TRBD2 (6 bases). CDR3 length: 13 residues. V shed 4 bases and J shed 2 bases, with 9 bases lying between them. Germline V lookup: CDR1 SEHNR, CDR2 FQNEAQ (reference sequence). The CDR3 DNA is TGTGCCAGCAGCTCGACTAGTACCTACGAGCAGTACTTC. This gives the protein CASSSTSTYEQYF.

V and J are TRBV9 and TRBJ2-1; TRBD2 agrees at 10 bases. The V gene's germline CDR1 is SGDLS and CDR2 YYNGEE. The ends lost 3 bases at V and 8 bases at J; junction bases unmatched: 14. The CDR3 is made up of 17 amino acids. CDR3 loop: CASSEIAGGVVAHEQFF. CDR3 DNA: TGTGCCAGCAGCGAAATAGCGGGAGGTGTAGTTGCCCATGAGCAGTTCTTC.

V gene TRBV15 combines with J gene TRBJ2-7; 9 bases are a match to TRBD2. The CDR3 totals 15 residues. Germline V CDR1 and CDR2: LNHNV, YYDKDF (reference sequence). V lost 4 bases, J lost 2 bases, and 6 bases stayed unmatched. CDR3 region: CATSISSGVTYEQYF. CDR3 DNA sequence: TGTGCCACCAGCATCTCTAGCGGGGTAACCTACGAGCAGTACTTC.

This clone was detected a few times. This chain connects TRBV5-1 to TRBJ2-2, with 12 bases that match TRBD2. The length of the CDR3 is 17 residues. Looked up from germline, CDR1 is SGHRS and CDR2 is YFSETQ. The trim removed 4 bases at V and 2 bases at J, leaving 6 bases unmatched. CDR3 sequence: CASSPAGLAGNTGELFF. The CDR3 nucleotides are TGCGCCAGCAGCCCCGCCGGACTAGCGGGAAACACCGGGGAGCTGTTTTTT.

The J gene is TRBJ1-5, the V gene TRBV30, with D perhaps TRBD1 (5 bases). CDR1 GTSNPN and CDR2 SVGIG come from the germline V gene (reference sequence). V lost 0 bases to trimming and J lost 4 bases, with 13 bases between them. CDR3 length equals 15 residues. The DNA for the CDR3 is TGTGCCTGGAGTGTCCTTCCTGGGGGGAATCAGCCCCAGCATTTT. Translated, it gives CAWSVLPGGNQPQHF.